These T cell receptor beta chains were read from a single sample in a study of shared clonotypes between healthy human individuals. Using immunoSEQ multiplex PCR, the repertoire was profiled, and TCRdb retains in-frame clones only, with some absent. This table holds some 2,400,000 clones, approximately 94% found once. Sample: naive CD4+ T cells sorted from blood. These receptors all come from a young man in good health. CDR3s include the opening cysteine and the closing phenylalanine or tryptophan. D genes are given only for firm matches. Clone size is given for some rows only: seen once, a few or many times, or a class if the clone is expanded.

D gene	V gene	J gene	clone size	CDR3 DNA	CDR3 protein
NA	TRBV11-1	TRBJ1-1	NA	TGTGCCAGCAGCAGAGAGCTGAACACTGAAGCTTTCTTT	CASSRELNTEAFF
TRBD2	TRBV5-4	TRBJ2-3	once	TGTGCCAGCAAAAGTAGCGGGGGCCCCCGTGATACGCAGTATTTT	CASKSSGGPRDTQYF
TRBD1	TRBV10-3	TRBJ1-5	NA	TGTGCCATCAGTGACAGAGGGGGCGATCAGCCCCAGCATTTT	CAISDRGGDQPQHF
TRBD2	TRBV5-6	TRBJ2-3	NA	TGTGCCAGCAGTCCCCTAGCGGGGAGCACAGATACGCAGTATTTT	CASSPLAGSTDTQYF
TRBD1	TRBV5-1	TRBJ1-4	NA	TGCGCCAGCAGCTTCCGACAGGGAACTAATGAAAAACTGTTTTTT	CASSFRQGTNEKLFF
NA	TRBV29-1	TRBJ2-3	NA	TGCAGCGTTGAAATGCGGGGCATCACAGATACGCAGTATTTT	CSVEMRGITDTQYF
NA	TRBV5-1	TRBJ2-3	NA	TGCGCCAGCAGCTTCGGACCAGGGGCAGATACGCAGTATTTT	CASSFGPGADTQYF
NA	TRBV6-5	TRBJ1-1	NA	TGTGCCAGCAGTTACTCGAGAACGAACACTGAAGCTTTCTTT	CASSYSRTNTEAFF
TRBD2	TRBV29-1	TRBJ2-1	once	TGCAGCGTTGTGGCGGGGGGGTACAATGAGCAGTTCTTC	CSVVAGGYNEQFF
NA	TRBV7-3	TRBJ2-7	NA	TGTGCCAGCAGCTTCGAAAGGGGCTACGAGCAGTACTTC	CASSFERGYEQYF
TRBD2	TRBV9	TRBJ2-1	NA	TGTGCCAGCAGCGTAGGGGGACTATTAGCCGATGAGCAGTTCTTC	CASSVGGLLADEQFF
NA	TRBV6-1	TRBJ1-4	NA	TGTGCCAGCAGTGAAGCGCGTTCTAATGAAAAACTGTTTTTT	CASSEARSNEKLFF
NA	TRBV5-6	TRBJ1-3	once	TGTGCCAGCAGCTTGGTAGGGTTGGGAGGAAACACCATATATTTT	CASSLVGLGGNTIYF
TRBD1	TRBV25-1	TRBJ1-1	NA	TGTGCCAGCAGTGTAGCAGGGGGCTTCGGAACTGAAGCTTTCTTT	CASSVAGGFGTEAFF
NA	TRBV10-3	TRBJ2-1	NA	TGTGCCATCAGTGAGTCTGTCGGGGAAGGAGAGCAGTTCTTC	CAISESVGEGEQFF
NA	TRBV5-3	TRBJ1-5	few	TGTGCCAGAAGCTTGCTCTCCGAGGGCAATCAGCCCCAGCATTTT	CARSLLSEGNQPQHF
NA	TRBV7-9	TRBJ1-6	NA	TGTGCCAGCAGCTCCAGACAGGCCAATTCACCCCTCCACTTT	CASSSRQANSPLHF
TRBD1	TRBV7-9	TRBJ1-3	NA	TGTGCCAGCAGCTTAGGGGGACAGGTACGCTCTGGAAACACCATATATTTT	CASSLGGQVRSGNTIYF
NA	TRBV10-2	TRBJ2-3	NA	TGCGCCAGCAGTGAGGGAAGGGGGATCAGCACAGATACGCAGTATTTT	CASSEGRGISTDTQYF
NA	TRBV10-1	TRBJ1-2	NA	TGCGCCAGCAGTGACAGGACCGGTCAGGGCTACACCTTC	CASSDRTGQGYTF
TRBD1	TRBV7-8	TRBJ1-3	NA	TGTGCCAGCAGCGGAAGGGGCCCAACAGGGGGTAACACCATATATTTT	CASSGRGPTGGNTIYF
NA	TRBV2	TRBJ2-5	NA	TGTGCCAGCAGTGAAATCAGGGAGACCCAGTACTTC	CASSEIRETQYF
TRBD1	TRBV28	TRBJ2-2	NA	TGTGCCAGCACAGGGGGAAATGTTCAGAAGGGAACCGGGGAGCTGTTTTTT	CASTGGNVQKGTGELFF
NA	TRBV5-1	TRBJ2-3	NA	TGCGCCAGCAGCTTAGGAGAGGTCACAGATACGCAGTATTTT	CASSLGEVTDTQYF
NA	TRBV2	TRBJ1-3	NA	TGTGCCAGCAGTGATCAAGGGTGGGGAAACACCATATATTTT	CASSDQGWGNTIYF
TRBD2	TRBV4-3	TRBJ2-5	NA	TGCGCCAGCAGCCAGGCTAGCGGCGGGACCCAGTACTTC	CASSQASGGTQYF
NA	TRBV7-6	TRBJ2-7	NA	TGTGCCAGCAGCTTAGGGGCCTCCTACGAGCAGTACTTC	CASSLGASYEQYF
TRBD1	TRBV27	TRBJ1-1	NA	TGTGCCAGCGGAGAGGACAGGGGGCATTTTGGGACTGAAGCTTTCTTT	CASGEDRGHFGTEAFF
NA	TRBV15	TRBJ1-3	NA	TGTGCCACCAGCAGAGATATCACCGGAATGAATTTT	CATSRDITGMNF
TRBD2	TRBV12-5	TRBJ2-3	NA	TGTGCTAGTGGTTTTCTAGCGGGAGAAGGAATAGATACGCAGTATTTT	CASGFLAGEGIDTQYF
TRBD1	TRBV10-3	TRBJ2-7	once	TGTGCCATCACCGAGGACAGGGCCCACGAGCAGTACTTC	CAITEDRAHEQYF
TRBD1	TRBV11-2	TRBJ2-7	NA	TGTGCCAGTAGAGTCCGCCTCAGAGGGATTACAGGGGCCAGCTACGAGCAGTACTTC	CASRVRLRGITGASYEQYF
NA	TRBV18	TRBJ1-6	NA	TGTGCCAGCTCAAGTGGAGTTTCGGATAATTCACCCCTCCACTTT	CASSSGVSDNSPLHF
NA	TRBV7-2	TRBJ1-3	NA	TGTGCCAGCAGAGGTCATGTCGACCAGAATCACATATATTTT	CASRGHVDQNHIYF
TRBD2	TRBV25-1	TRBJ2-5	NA	TGTGCCAGCACCCTGGGACTAGCGGGAGTAGAGACCCAGTACTTC	CASTLGLAGVETQYF
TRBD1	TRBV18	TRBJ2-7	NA	TGTGCCAGCTCACCACCCGCCGGGACAGGTTCCTACGAGCAGTACTTC	CASSPPAGTGSYEQYF
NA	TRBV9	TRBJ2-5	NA	TGTGCCAGCAGCGCCGGGGGATTCCAAGAGACCCAGTACTTC	CASSAGGFQETQYF
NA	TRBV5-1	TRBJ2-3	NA	TGCGCCAGCAGCTTAGAGGACGGCACAGATACGCAGTATTTT	CASSLEDGTDTQYF
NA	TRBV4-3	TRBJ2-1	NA	TGCGCCAGCAGCCAAGATCGGGCTGGTTGGAGCTCCTACAATGAGCAGTTCTTC	CASSQDRAGWSSYNEQFF
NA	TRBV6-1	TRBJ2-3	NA	TGTGCCAGCAGGCAGGGAAGGGACAAGAAAGAGCAGTATTTT	CASRQGRDKKEQYF
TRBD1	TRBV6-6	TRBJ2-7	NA	TGTGCCAGCATTATGACAGGGACGGCCGAGCAGTACTTC	CASIMTGTAEQYF
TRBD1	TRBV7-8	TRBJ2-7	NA	TGTGCCAGCAGCTCCCGGGACAGTGCCTACGAGCAGTACTTC	CASSSRDSAYEQYF
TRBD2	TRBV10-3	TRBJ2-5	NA	TGTGCCATCAGTGATCCGGGTTCCCTAGCGGGTCCACAAGAGACCCAGTACTTC	CAISDPGSLAGPQETQYF
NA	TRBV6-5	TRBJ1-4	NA	TGTGCCAGCAGTAGGGGAAATGAAAAACTGTTTTTT	CASSRGNEKLFF
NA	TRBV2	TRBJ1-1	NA	TGTGCCAGCAAGTTCGGGATGAACACTGAAGCTTTCTTT	CASKFGMNTEAFF
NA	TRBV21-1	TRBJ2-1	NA	TGTGCCAGCAGCCCCTGCCCCCACTCCTACAATGAGCAGTTCTTC	CASSPCPHSYNEQFF
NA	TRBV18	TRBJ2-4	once	TGTGCCAGCTCACCCCCCGGGGCCCTAGCCAAAAACATTCAGTACTTC	CASSPPGALAKNIQYF
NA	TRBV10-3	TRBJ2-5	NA	TGTGCCAGTCGGGGCAGGGCATTAATGGAGGAGACCCAGTACTTC	CASRGRALMEETQYF
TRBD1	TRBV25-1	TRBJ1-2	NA	TGTGCCAGCAGGGGGACTGGACAGGGGAACTATGGCTACACCTTC	CASRGTGQGNYGYTF
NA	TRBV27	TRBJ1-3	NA	TGTGCCAGCAGTTTTACACTACAGGACGACTCTGGAAACACCATATATTTT	CASSFTLQDDSGNTIYF
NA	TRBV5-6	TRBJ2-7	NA	TGTGCCAGCAGCCCGAGGGCCGGGGGGCTCGAGCAGTACTTC	CASSPRAGGLEQYF
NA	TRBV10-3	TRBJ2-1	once	TGTGCCATCAGTGAGTCTATTACGGTGCCAAACAATGAGCAGTTCTTC	CAISESITVPNNEQFF
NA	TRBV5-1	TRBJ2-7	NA	TGCGCCAGCAGCCCTACGCCAGGGCACTACGAGCAGTACTTC	CASSPTPGHYEQYF